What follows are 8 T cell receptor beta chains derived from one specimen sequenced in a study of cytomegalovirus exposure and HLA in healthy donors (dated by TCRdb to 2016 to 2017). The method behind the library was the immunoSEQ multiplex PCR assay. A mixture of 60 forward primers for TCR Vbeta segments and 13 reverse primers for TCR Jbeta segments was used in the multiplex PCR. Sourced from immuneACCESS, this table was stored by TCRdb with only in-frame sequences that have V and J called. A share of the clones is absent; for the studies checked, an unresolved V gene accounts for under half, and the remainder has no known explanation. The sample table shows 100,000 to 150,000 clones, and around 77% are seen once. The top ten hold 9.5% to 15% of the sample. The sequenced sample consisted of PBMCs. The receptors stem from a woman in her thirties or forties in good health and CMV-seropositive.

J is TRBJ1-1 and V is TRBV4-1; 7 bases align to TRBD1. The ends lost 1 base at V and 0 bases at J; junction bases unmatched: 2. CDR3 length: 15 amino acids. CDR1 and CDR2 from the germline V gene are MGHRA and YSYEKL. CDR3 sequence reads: CASSQGDRVNTEAFF. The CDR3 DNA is TGCGCCAGCAGCCAAGGTGACAGGGTGAACACTGAAGCTTTCTTT.

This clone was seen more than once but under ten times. CDR3 nucleotides: TGCGCCAGCAGCTTCGGGACAGATAATTCACCCCTCCACTTT. This sequence encodes CASSFGTDNSPLHF. The chain carries TRBV5-1 and TRBJ1-6; 7 nucleotides line up with TRBD1. With 2 bases clipped from V and 5 bases from J, the junction kept 1 base outside the gene matches. The CDR3 contains 14 residues. CDR1 SGHRS and CDR2 YFSETQ come from the germline V gene. Full variable domain (outside the CDR3, taken from reference TRBV5-1 and TRBJ1-6): KAGVTQTPRYLIKTRGQQVTLSCSPISGHRSVSWYQQTPGQGLQFLFEYFSETQRNKGNFPGRFSGRQFSNSRSEMNVSTLELGDSALYLCASSFGTDNSPLHFGNGTRLTVT.

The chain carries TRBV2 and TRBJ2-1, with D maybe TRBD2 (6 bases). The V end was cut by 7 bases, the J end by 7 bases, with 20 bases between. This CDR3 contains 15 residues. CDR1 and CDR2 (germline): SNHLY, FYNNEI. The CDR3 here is CASTPIGGGRNEQFF. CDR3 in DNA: TGTGCCAGCACCCCAATCGGGGGAGGCAGGAATGAGCAGTTCTTC.

The CDR3 loop is CASSFSPTETEAFF. CDR3 bases: TGTGCCAGCAGCTTCAGTCCGACAGAAACTGAAGCTTTCTTT. The chain joins TRBV5-6 to TRBJ1-1, with TRBD1 as a possible D gene (5 bases). V was trimmed by 2 bases and J by 5 bases, leaving 13 bases between them. Germline-derived CDR1 and CDR2 are SGHDT and YYEEEE. The CDR3 has 14 amino acids.

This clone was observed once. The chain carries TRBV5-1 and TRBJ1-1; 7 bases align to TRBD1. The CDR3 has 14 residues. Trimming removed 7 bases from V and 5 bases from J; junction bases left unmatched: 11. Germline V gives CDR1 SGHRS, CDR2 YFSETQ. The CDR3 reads CASRKFTGVTEAFF. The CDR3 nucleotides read TGCGCCAGCCGTAAATTTACAGGGGTGACTGAAGCTTTCTTT.

The chain's CDR3 is CAISDRADQPQHF. The CDR3 region has the DNA TGTGCCATCAGTGACAGGGCAGATCAGCCCCAGCATTTT. V and J are TRBV10-3 and TRBJ1-5, with a possible D match to TRBD1 (5 bases). The V end was cut by 3 bases, the J end by 5 bases, with 8 bases between. This CDR3 is built from 13 residues. CDR1 is ENHRY and CDR2 is SYGVKD in the germline V gene.

This CDR3 is CATSGQREWDNEQFF. CDR3 bases: TGTGCCACCAGCGGCCAGCGGGAGTGGGACAATGAGCAGTTCTTC. The chain couples TRBV15 to TRBJ2-1; 8 bases map to TRBD2. The CDR3 sequence is 15 residues long. V shed 5 bases and J 5 bases; nucleotides not matched to a gene: 8. Germline V CDR1 and CDR2: LNHNV, YYDKDF (reference sequence).

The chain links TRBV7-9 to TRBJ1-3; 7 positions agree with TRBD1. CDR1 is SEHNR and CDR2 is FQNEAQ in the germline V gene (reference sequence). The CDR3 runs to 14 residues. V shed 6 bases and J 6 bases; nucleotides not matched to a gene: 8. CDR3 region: CASRDRERENTIYF. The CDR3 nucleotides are TGTGCCAGCAGAGACAGGGAAAGAGAAAACACCATATATTTT.